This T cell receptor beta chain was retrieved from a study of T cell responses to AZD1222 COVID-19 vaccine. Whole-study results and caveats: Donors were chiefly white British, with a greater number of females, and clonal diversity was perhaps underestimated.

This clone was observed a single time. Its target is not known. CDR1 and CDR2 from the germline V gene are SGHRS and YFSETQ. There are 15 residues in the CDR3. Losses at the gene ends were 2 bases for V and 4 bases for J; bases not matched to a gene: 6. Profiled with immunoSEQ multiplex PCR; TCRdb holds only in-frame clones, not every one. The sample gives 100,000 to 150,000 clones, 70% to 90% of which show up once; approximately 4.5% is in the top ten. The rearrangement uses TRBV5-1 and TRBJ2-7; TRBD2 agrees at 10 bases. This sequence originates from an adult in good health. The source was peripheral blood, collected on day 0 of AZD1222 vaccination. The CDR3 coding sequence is TGCGCCAGCAGCTTCACGGGACTAGCGTCTTACGAGCAGTACTTC. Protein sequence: CASSFTGLASYEQYF.